Listed below are T cell receptor beta chains from one sample, sequenced in a study of OX40 agonist ivuxolimab in advanced cancers. Using immunoSEQ multiplex PCR, the repertoire was profiled, and TCRdb retains in-frame clones only, with some absent. The sample comprises tens of thousands of clones, approximately 86% of which are singletons, and around 25% rests with the top ten. The sample was CD4+ or CD8+ T cells sorted from blood, taken in a trial of the OX40 agonist ivuxolimab. All receptors come from an adult with an advanced solid tumor such as melanoma, head and neck, liver or kidney cancer. The CDR3 runs from the conserved cysteine through the conserved F or W. Each record gives: D gene, clone size, J gene, V gene, CDR3 protein, CDR3 DNA. The D gene is left open where the match is weak. Clone size is stated in some rows and not others, as once, few, many or a class when expanded.

d_call: -; clone_size: -; j_call: TRBJ2-3; v_call: TRBV27; cdr3_aa: CASSISGRTDTQYF; cdr3_nt: TGTGCCAGCAGTATTTCAGGTAGAACCGATACGCAGTATTTT
d_call: TRBD1; clone_size: -; j_call: TRBJ2-3; v_call: TRBV2; cdr3_aa: CASSEDTSGTGFLGTDTQYF; cdr3_nt: TGTGCCAGCAGTGAAGACACCTCCGGGACAGGGTTTTTAGGCACAGATACGCAGTATTTT
d_call: -; clone_size: -; j_call: TRBJ1-1; v_call: TRBV4-3; cdr3_aa: CASSQDDNTEAFF; cdr3_nt: TGCGCCAGCAGCCAAGACGATAACACTGAAGCTTTCTTT
d_call: -; clone_size: -; j_call: TRBJ1-5; v_call: TRBV7-9; cdr3_aa: CASSPDGALNQPQHF; cdr3_nt: TGTGCCAGCAGCCCGGACGGGGCACTCAATCAGCCCCAGCATTTT
d_call: -; clone_size: medium-sized; j_call: TRBJ2-5; v_call: TRBV7-9; cdr3_aa: CASSGASQETQYF; cdr3_nt: TGTGCCAGCAGCGGAGCCTCCCAAGAGACCCAGTACTTC
d_call: TRBD1; clone_size: few; j_call: TRBJ1-6; v_call: TRBV6-1; cdr3_aa: CASSEQGGSSPLHF; cdr3_nt: TGTGCCAGCAGCGAACAGGGGGGGAGTTCACCCCTCCACTTT
d_call: TRBD2; clone_size: -; j_call: TRBJ2-7; v_call: TRBV28; cdr3_aa: CASSATSGFPYEQYF; cdr3_nt: TGTGCCAGCAGTGCGACTAGCGGGTTCCCCTACGAGCAGTACTTC
d_call: TRBD1; clone_size: once; j_call: TRBJ2-1; v_call: TRBV7-8; cdr3_aa: CASSFPGTGLARQFF; cdr3_nt: TGTGCCAGCAGCTTTCCCGGGACAGGGCTAGCAAGGCAGTTCTTC
d_call: -; clone_size: -; j_call: TRBJ2-7; v_call: TRBV11-1; cdr3_aa: CASSLSGGYEQYF; cdr3_nt: TGTGCCAGCAGCTTATCTGGGGGCTACGAGCAGTACTTC
d_call: -; clone_size: -; j_call: TRBJ2-1; v_call: TRBV9; cdr3_aa: CASSVGNKDNEQFF; cdr3_nt: TGTGCCAGCAGCGTAGGGAATAAGGACAATGAGCAGTTCTTC
d_call: -; clone_size: -; j_call: TRBJ1-1; v_call: TRBV6-4; cdr3_aa: CASSYVKSLGTEAFF; cdr3_nt: TGTGCCAGCAGTTACGTGAAGTCGCTAGGGACTGAAGCTTTCTTT
d_call: TRBD1; clone_size: -; j_call: TRBJ1-5; v_call: TRBV7-9; cdr3_aa: CASSADRVANSNQPQHF; cdr3_nt: TGTGCCAGCAGCGCCGACAGGGTTGCTAATAGCAATCAGCCCCAGCATTTT
d_call: TRBD1; clone_size: -; j_call: TRBJ2-2; v_call: TRBV7-8; cdr3_aa: CASSFHRGDQGTGELFF; cdr3_nt: TGTGCCAGCAGCTTTCACAGGGGGGATCAAGGCACCGGGGAGCTGTTTTTT
d_call: -; clone_size: -; j_call: TRBJ1-1; v_call: TRBV6-5; cdr3_aa: CASSYPGPNTEAFF; cdr3_nt: TGTGCCAGCAGTTATCCGGGCCCTAACACTGAAGCTTTCTTT
d_call: -; clone_size: -; j_call: TRBJ1-2; v_call: TRBV27; cdr3_aa: CASSPLRVDYGYTF; cdr3_nt: TGTGCCAGCAGTCCGTTGAGGGTCGACTATGGCTACACCTTC
d_call: -; clone_size: -; j_call: TRBJ2-1; v_call: TRBV27; cdr3_aa: CASSWTGGEQFF; cdr3_nt: TGTGCCAGCAGTTGGACAGGAGGGGAGCAGTTCTTC
d_call: -; clone_size: -; j_call: TRBJ1-1; v_call: TRBV4-1; cdr3_aa: CASNLPPTEAFF; cdr3_nt: TGCGCCAGCAACTTGCCGCCCACTGAAGCTTTCTTT
d_call: -; clone_size: -; j_call: TRBJ2-3; v_call: TRBV7-8; cdr3_aa: CASSSGGGGTDTQYF; cdr3_nt: TGTGCCAGCAGCTCGGGGGGCGGCGGAACAGATACGCAGTATTTT
d_call: -; clone_size: -; j_call: TRBJ2-3; v_call: TRBV11-2; cdr3_aa: CASSLYGNGDTQYF; cdr3_nt: TGTGCCAGCAGCTTATACGGGAACGGAGATACGCAGTATTTT
d_call: TRBD1; clone_size: -; j_call: TRBJ2-1; v_call: TRBV18; cdr3_aa: CASSSGQGVYNEQFF; cdr3_nt: TGTGCCAGCTCATCAGGACAGGGGGTCTACAATGAGCAGTTCTTC
d_call: TRBD1; clone_size: -; j_call: TRBJ2-7; v_call: TRBV5-5; cdr3_aa: CASSLRGTGTYEQYF; cdr3_nt: TGTGCCAGCAGCTTAAGGGGGACAGGGACCTACGAGCAGTACTTC
d_call: TRBD1; clone_size: -; j_call: TRBJ2-1; v_call: TRBV6-1; cdr3_aa: CASSVRDSYNEQFF; cdr3_nt: TGTGCCAGCAGTGTCCGGGACAGTTACAATGAGCAGTTCTTC
d_call: -; clone_size: -; j_call: TRBJ1-1; v_call: TRBV4-1; cdr3_aa: CASSQEYRDTEAFF; cdr3_nt: TGCGCCAGCAGCCAAGAATACAGGGATACTGAAGCTTTCTTT
d_call: -; clone_size: -; j_call: TRBJ1-1; v_call: TRBV28; cdr3_aa: CASSPFGNTEAFF; cdr3_nt: TGTGCCAGCAGTCCCTTTGGTAACACTGAAGCTTTCTTT
d_call: TRBD1; clone_size: -; j_call: TRBJ1-2; v_call: TRBV9; cdr3_aa: CASSNNRDRANYGYTF; cdr3_nt: TGTGCCAGCAGCAATAACCGGGACAGGGCTAACTATGGCTACACCTTC
d_call: TRBD2; clone_size: -; j_call: TRBJ2-7; v_call: TRBV7-9; cdr3_aa: CASSSTTSVRYEQYF; cdr3_nt: TGTGCCAGCAGCTCGACGACTAGCGTCAGATACGAGCAGTACTTC
d_call: -; clone_size: -; j_call: TRBJ2-2; v_call: TRBV14; cdr3_aa: CASSQQGYNTGELFF; cdr3_nt: TGTGCCAGCAGCCAACAGGGGTATAACACCGGGGAGCTGTTTTTT
d_call: TRBD2; clone_size: few; j_call: TRBJ2-2; v_call: TRBV11-2; cdr3_aa: CASSLGQRGTGELFF; cdr3_nt: TGTGCCAGCAGCTTAGGACAGCGGGGCACCGGGGAGCTGTTTTTT
d_call: -; clone_size: -; j_call: TRBJ2-7; v_call: TRBV9; cdr3_aa: CASSVGAATSGEQYF; cdr3_nt: TGTGCCAGCAGCGTAGGGGCGGCGACCTCAGGGGAGCAGTACTTC
d_call: -; clone_size: -; j_call: TRBJ2-7; v_call: TRBV27; cdr3_aa: CASSPRQSGSYEQYF; cdr3_nt: TGTGCCAGCAGTCCTCGACAGTCCGGGTCCTACGAGCAGTACTTC
d_call: -; clone_size: -; j_call: TRBJ2-7; v_call: TRBV28; cdr3_aa: CASSWGTYEQYF; cdr3_nt: TGTGCCAGCAGTTGGGGTACCTACGAGCAGTACTTC
d_call: -; clone_size: -; j_call: TRBJ2-7; v_call: TRBV29-1; cdr3_aa: CSVEDGRGGSYEQYF; cdr3_nt: TGCAGCGTTGAAGACGGCAGGGGGGGCTCCTACGAGCAGTACTTC
d_call: -; clone_size: -; j_call: TRBJ1-2; v_call: TRBV9; cdr3_aa: CASSVPEEGYTF; cdr3_nt: TGTGCCAGCAGCGTTCCAGAGGAGGGCTACACCTTC
d_call: -; clone_size: -; j_call: TRBJ2-3; v_call: TRBV18; cdr3_aa: CASSLATITDTQYF; cdr3_nt: TGTGCCAGCTCACTTGCGACAATCACAGATACGCAGTATTTT
d_call: TRBD1; clone_size: -; j_call: TRBJ1-1; v_call: TRBV7-9; cdr3_aa: CASSTGTGMNTEAFF; cdr3_nt: TGTGCCAGCAGCACCGGGACAGGGATGAACACTGAAGCTTTCTTT
d_call: TRBD2; clone_size: -; j_call: TRBJ2-7; v_call: TRBV5-1; cdr3_aa: CASTLGLAGEGDEQYF; cdr3_nt: TGCGCCAGCACGCTGGGACTAGCGGGAGAGGGGGACGAGCAGTACTTC
d_call: TRBD2; clone_size: -; j_call: TRBJ2-5; v_call: TRBV11-1; cdr3_aa: CASSSLAERQETQYF; cdr3_nt: TGTGCCAGCAGCAGTCTAGCGGAGCGCCAAGAGACCCAGTACTTC
d_call: TRBD1; clone_size: -; j_call: TRBJ1-1; v_call: TRBV7-9; cdr3_aa: CASSLEGTGAQNTEAFF; cdr3_nt: TGTGCCAGCAGCTTAGAGGGGACAGGGGCCCAGAACACTGAAGCTTTCTTT
d_call: TRBD1; clone_size: -; j_call: TRBJ2-7; v_call: TRBV6-1; cdr3_aa: CASSEEGTGGSYEQYF; cdr3_nt: TGTGCCAGCAGTGAAGAGGGGACAGGGGGCTCCTACGAGCAGTACTTC
d_call: TRBD2; clone_size: -; j_call: TRBJ2-1; v_call: TRBV19; cdr3_aa: CASSITGLAGDEQFF; cdr3_nt: TGTGCCAGTAGTATTACGGGACTAGCGGGAGACGAGCAGTTCTTC
d_call: -; clone_size: -; j_call: TRBJ2-3; v_call: TRBV7-9; cdr3_aa: CASSSPEEDTQYF; cdr3_nt: TGTGCCAGCAGCTCCCCCGAAGAAGATACGCAGTATTTT
d_call: -; clone_size: -; j_call: TRBJ1-5; v_call: TRBV28; cdr3_aa: CASSLIQGYNQPQHF; cdr3_nt: TGTGCCAGCAGTTTAATCCAAGGGTACAATCAGCCCCAGCATTTT
d_call: -; clone_size: -; j_call: TRBJ2-1; v_call: TRBV7-2; cdr3_aa: CASSLERHNEQFF; cdr3_nt: TGTGCCAGCAGCTTAGAAAGACACAATGAGCAGTTCTTC
d_call: -; clone_size: -; j_call: TRBJ1-3; v_call: TRBV7-6; cdr3_aa: CASSLAVVGVHSGNTIYF; cdr3_nt: TGTGCCAGCAGCTTAGCGGTAGTTGGGGTGCACTCTGGAAACACCATATATTTT
d_call: -; clone_size: -; j_call: TRBJ2-7; v_call: TRBV14; cdr3_aa: CASSQVVAPREQYF; cdr3_nt: TGTGCCAGCAGCCAAGTGGTGGCCCCGCGCGAGCAGTACTTC
d_call: -; clone_size: -; j_call: TRBJ2-7; v_call: TRBV25-1; cdr3_aa: CASSEKWGQSFYEQYF; cdr3_nt: TGTGCCAGCAGTGAAAAGTGGGGGCAATCCTTCTACGAGCAGTACTTC
d_call: -; clone_size: -; j_call: TRBJ2-7; v_call: TRBV27; cdr3_aa: CASSFSAGTYEQYF; cdr3_nt: TGTGCCAGCAGTTTCTCGGCGGGAACCTACGAGCAGTACTTC
d_call: TRBD2; clone_size: few; j_call: TRBJ2-2; v_call: TRBV4-1; cdr3_aa: CASSPGPSGRGITGTGELFF; cdr3_nt: TGCGCCAGCAGCCCCGGGCCTAGCGGGAGAGGAATAACGGGGACCGGGGAGCTGTTTTTT
d_call: -; clone_size: once; j_call: TRBJ2-1; v_call: TRBV9; cdr3_aa: CASSSDGGYNEQFF; cdr3_nt: TGTGCCAGCAGCTCCGATGGGGGTTACAATGAGCAGTTCTTC
d_call: -; clone_size: -; j_call: TRBJ1-4; v_call: TRBV19; cdr3_aa: CASTKQPNEKLFF; cdr3_nt: TGTGCCAGTACGAAACAGCCAAATGAAAAACTGTTTTTT
d_call: -; clone_size: -; j_call: TRBJ1-4; v_call: TRBV7-9; cdr3_aa: CASSRGDEKLFF; cdr3_nt: TGTGCCAGCAGCCGCGGGGATGAAAAACTGTTTTTT
d_call: TRBD1; clone_size: -; j_call: TRBJ2-4; v_call: TRBV29-1; cdr3_aa: CSVEGGTGFENIQYF; cdr3_nt: TGCAGCGTTGAAGGGGGGACAGGGTTTGAAAACATTCAGTACTTC
d_call: -; clone_size: -; j_call: TRBJ2-1; v_call: TRBV6-6; cdr3_aa: CASSRNIAVEQFF; cdr3_nt: TGTGCCAGCAGTCGAAACATAGCGGTCGAGCAGTTCTTC
d_call: -; clone_size: -; j_call: TRBJ2-1; v_call: TRBV5-6; cdr3_aa: CASSSNNEQFF; cdr3_nt: TGTGCCAGCAGCTCGAACAATGAGCAGTTCTTC
d_call: -; clone_size: -; j_call: TRBJ1-2; v_call: TRBV6-5; cdr3_aa: CASSYGGGYTF; cdr3_nt: TGTGCCAGCAGTTACGGTGGTGGCTACACCTTC